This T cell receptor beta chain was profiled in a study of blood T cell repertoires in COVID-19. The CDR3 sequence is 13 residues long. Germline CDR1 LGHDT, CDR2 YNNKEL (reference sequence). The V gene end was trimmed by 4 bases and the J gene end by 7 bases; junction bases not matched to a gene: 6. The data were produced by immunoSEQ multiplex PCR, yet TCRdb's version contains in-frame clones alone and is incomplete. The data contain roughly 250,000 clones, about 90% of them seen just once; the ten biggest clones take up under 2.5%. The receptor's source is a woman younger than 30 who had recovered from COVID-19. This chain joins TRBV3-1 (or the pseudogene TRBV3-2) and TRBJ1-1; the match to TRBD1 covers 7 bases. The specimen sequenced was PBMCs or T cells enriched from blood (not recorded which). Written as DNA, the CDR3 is TGTGCCAGCAGCCGGGACAGCGGAAATGAAGCTTTCTTT. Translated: CASSRDSGNEAFF.